This T cell receptor (beta chain) appears in the sequencing data of a study of cytomegalovirus exposure and HLA in healthy donors. Study-wide points: A later analysis reported that several of the most significant clusters appeared to be linked to common viral pathogens, among them Epstein-Barr virus. The study listed some 160 cytomegalovirus-associated TCR beta chains. A few of the chains that were CMV-associated were confirmed in vitro to be specific for CMV antigens.

The CDR3 has 11 residues. V lost 11 bases to trimming and J lost 4 bases, with 11 bases between them. The V gene's germline CDR1 is MNHNY and CDR2 SVGAGI (reference sequence). Use of 60 Vbeta and 13 Jbeta primers characterized the PCR. TCRdb keeps only in-frame clones here, not all; method: immunoSEQ multiplex PCR. The profile shows tens of thousands of clones, roughly 73% of them singletons. Regarding this clone: What it binds is not known.

The genes are TRBV6-6 and TRBJ1-1; weak D call: TRBD1 (5 bases). The TCR sequence derives from a man aged 40-49 years in good health and CMV-seronegative. The sequenced material came from PBMCs. CDR3 sequence reads: CALQGITEAFF. The CDR3 DNA reads as TGTGCCCTCCAGGGAATCACTGAAGCTTTCTTT.